These 15 T cell receptor beta chains share one sample of origin, sequenced in a study of technical replicates of blood from a few donors. Sequencing was performed with immunoSEQ multiplex PCR; in TCRdb, only in-frame clones are kept and a portion is missing. The top ten hold less than 3.5% of the sample, which has roughly 60,000 clones, 85% to 95% seen once. Sequenced: PBMCs. These receptors were taken from a human donor in good health. Some clones in this sample may be carry-over from other donors' samples.

The chain is built from TRBV29-1 and TRBJ1-2; no clear D gene. Per germline, CDR1 SQVTM and CDR2 ANQGSEA. This CDR3 region has 11 residues. Between the trimmed V and J ends, which lost 4 bases and 0 bases, there was a span of 3 bases. Here the CDR3 reads CSVVTNYGYTF. In nucleotides, the CDR3 is TGCAGCGTTGTAACTAACTATGGCTACACCTTC.

The V call is TRBV4-1, the J call TRBJ1-1, with unresolved D. CDR1 is MGHRA and CDR2 is YSYEKL in the germline V gene. The CDR3 contains 15 residues. V lost 3 bases to trimming and J lost 7 bases, with 18 bases between them. CDR3 sequence (DNA): TGCGCCAGCAGCCATCCCGCCGGAGGTAGAATTGAAGCTTTCTTT. Protein sequence: CASSHPAGGRIEAFF.

This sequence joins TRBV4-1 and TRBJ2-3; D unresolved. There are 14 residues in the CDR3. CDR1 MGHRA and CDR2 YSYEKL come from the germline V gene. Trimming shortened V by 1 base and J by 6 bases, and 11 bases separated the two germline ends. CDR3 amino acids: CASSQVRGRDTQYF. The CDR3 nucleotides read TGCGCCAGCAGCCAAGTGCGAGGCCGGGATACGCAGTATTTT.

This clone showed up just once. This sequence joins TRBV9 and TRBJ2-6, with D tentatively TRBD2 (5 bases). Trimming removed 3 bases from V and 0 bases from J, with 7 bases in between. Germline-derived CDR1 and CDR2 are SGDLS and YYNGEE. The CDR3 runs to 15 residues. Here the CDR3 reads CASSATSSGANVLTF. The CDR3 DNA sequence: TGTGCCAGCAGCGCCACTAGCTCTGGGGCCAACGTCCTGACTTTC.

The chain combines TRBV11-3 with TRBJ2-1; TRBD2 matches at 12 bases. Germline V CDR1 and CDR2: SGHNT, YENEEA. The CDR3 sequence is 18 residues long. Trimming took 4 bases from V and 0 from J; bases not matched to a gene: 7. CDR3 region: CASSSGTSGPSSYNEQFF. In nucleotides, the CDR3 is TGTGCCAGCAGCTCCGGGACTAGCGGGCCCAGCTCCTACAATGAGCAGTTCTTC.

The J gene is TRBJ2-7, the V gene TRBV10-3; a weak D match, TRBD1 (6 bases). The V and J ends lost 0 bases and 5 bases respectively, with 14 bases between them. The CDR3 runs 15 residues. CDR1 and CDR2 (germline): ENHRY, SYGVKD. CDR3 residues: CAISESRNRAHEQYF. The DNA for the CDR3 is TGTGCCATCAGTGAGTCGAGGAACAGGGCCCACGAGCAGTACTTC.

The J gene is TRBJ2-7, the V gene TRBV7-2; the D gene is possibly TRBD2 (5 bases). Trimming removed 4 bases from V and 3 bases from J, with 10 bases in between. This CDR3 has 13 residues. In germline, CDR1 is SGHTA, CDR2 FQGNSA. The DNA of the CDR3 is TGTGCCAGCAGCTATGGGAGCGTCTACGAGCAGTACTTC. Translating it yields CASSYGSVYEQYF.

This clone was seen a single time. The chain carries TRBV6-1 and TRBJ2-7; no definite D call. This CDR3 contains 13 residues. The germline CDR1 and CDR2 sequences are MNHNS and SASEGT. Deletions cut 0 bases from V and 6 bases from J, with 9 bases between. This CDR3 reads CASSEAIRGEQYF. Here the CDR3 DNA reads TGTGCCAGCAGTGAAGCCATTCGAGGCGAGCAGTACTTC.

The rearrangement joins TRBV7-3 to TRBJ1-2, with D unresolved. Trimming removed 3 bases from V and 4 bases from J, with 12 bases in between. The CDR3 has 14 amino acids. Germline CDR1 reads SGHTA; CDR2 reads FQGTGA. The CDR3 coding sequence is TGTGCCAGCAGCTTCGCACGCGGCGGCTATGGCTACACCTTC. Amino acid sequence: CASSFARGGYGYTF.

This clone appeared once. This rearrangement joins TRBV13 to TRBJ1-2, with 9 bases that match TRBD1. V shed 5 bases and J 4 bases; nucleotides not matched to a gene: 11. Germline CDR1 and CDR2: PRHDT and FYEKMQ (reference sequence). The length of the CDR3 is 16 residues. CDR3 DNA: TGTGCCAGCAGCAGGTCGGGACAGGGTGTTGGCTATGGCTACACCTTC. Protein sequence: CASSRSGQGVGYGYTF.

This clone occurred a few times. The CDR3 DNA sequence: TGTGCCAGCAGCTTAGGGGAGGGGACGCAGTATTTT. It codes for CASSLGEGTQYF. The gene calls are TRBV11-3 and TRBJ2-3, with 7 bases matching TRBD2. With V trimmed by 1 base and J by 9 bases, 1 base remained unmatched. Germline V gene lookup returns CDR1 SGHNT and CDR2 YENEEA. The CDR3 is 12 residues long.

The sample holds one count of this clone. The chain has TRBV7-3 and TRBJ2-1, with a possible D match to TRBD2 (6 bases). The V gene lost 4 bases and the J gene lost 3 bases, with 7 bases spanning the gap. Germline CDR1 and CDR2: SGHTA and FQGTGA. CDR3 size: 13 residues. CDR3 protein: CASSSGDYNEQFF. The CDR3 region has the DNA TGTGCCAGCAGCTCGGGGGACTACAATGAGCAGTTCTTC.

This clone was recorded only once. This rearrangement joins TRBV9 to TRBJ2-3; maybe TRBD2 (6 bases). The CDR3 runs to 16 residues. Germline V gene data show CDR1 as SGDLS and CDR2 as YYNGEE. With 3 bases removed from V and 4 bases from J, the gap between germline ends came to 18 bases. CDR3 sequence: CASSEGAGQPADTQYF. CDR3 bases: TGTGCCAGCAGCGAAGGGGCGGGGCAACCCGCAGATACGCAGTATTTT.

CDR3 in DNA: TGTGCCAGCTCACCACCGGTCAGCTACGAGCAGTACTTC. Protein product: CASSPPVSYEQYF. The rearrangement joins TRBV18 to TRBJ2-7, with no clear D. This CDR3 contains 13 residues. Trimming removed 0 bases at V and 3 bases at J, with 6 bases between. The germline CDR1 and CDR2 sequences are KGHSH and LQKENI.

The chain combines TRBV20-1 with TRBJ1-2; D not certain. The germline V gene has CDR1 DFQATT and CDR2 SNEGSKA (reference sequence). Trimming removed 3 bases from V and 5 bases from J, with 7 bases in between. The CDR3 sequence is 11 residues long. In DNA, the CDR3 is TGCAGTGCTAGGACTGATTATGGCTACACCTTC. Encoded protein: CSARTDYGYTF.